Shown below are 26 T cell receptor beta chains from a single sample sequenced in a study of T cell responses to AZD1222 COVID-19 vaccine. Sequencing was performed with immunoSEQ multiplex PCR; in TCRdb, only in-frame clones are kept and a portion is missing. The data hold some 170,000 clones, with about 89% observed a single time. This material consisted of peripheral blood, taken on day 0 of AZD1222 vaccination. The origin of the receptors is an adult in good health.

The chain recombines TRBV10-2 with TRBJ2-3; TRBD1 matches 7 bases. The CDR3 is 13 residues long. The V gene's germline CDR1 is WSHSY and CDR2 SAAADI. V shed 10 bases and J 0 bases; nucleotides not matched to a gene: 4. CDR3 in amino acids: CAMRQGSTDTQYF. The CDR3 DNA is TGCGCCATGCGACAGGGAAGCACAGATACGCAGTATTTT.

The chain joins TRBV6-1 to TRBJ1-3, with a weak D call TRBD1 (6 bases). Germline CDR1 reads MNHNS; CDR2 reads SASEGT. This CDR3 region has 15 residues. Trimming removed 0 bases at V and 8 bases at J, with 14 bases between. CDR3 sequence (DNA): TGTGCCAGCAGTGAAGCGAGCGGACAGCGGTACACCATATATTTT. The encoded protein is CASSEASGQRYTIYF.

V is TRBV6-5 and J is TRBJ1-1; D perhaps matches TRBD1 (6 bases). V gave up 7 bases and J gave up 6 bases, with 18 bases separating them. Germline V gene sequence: CDR1 MNHEY, CDR2 SVGAGI. This CDR3 is built from 14 residues. The chain's CDR3 is CASKAPGAVSEAFF. Here the CDR3 DNA reads TGTGCCAGCAAGGCGCCAGGGGCGGTCTCTGAAGCTTTCTTT.

The V gene is TRBV30, the J gene TRBJ1-5, with D possibly TRBD1 on 6 matching bases. V dropped 2 bases and J dropped 4 bases, with 12 bases sitting between them. In germline, CDR1 is GTSNPN, CDR2 SVGIG (reference sequence). CDR3 length: 14 residues. The CDR3 loop is CAWSSLQGNQPQHF. CDR3 coding DNA: TGTGCCTGGAGTTCATTACAGGGAAATCAGCCCCAGCATTTT.

The chain links TRBV9 to TRBJ2-2; 13 bases match TRBD2. Per germline, CDR1 SGDLS and CDR2 YYNGEE. The J segment lost 1 base and the V segment lost 0 bases, leaving 0 bases of the junction unmatched. The CDR3 loop spans 17 amino acids. CDR3 bases: TGTGCCAGCAGCGTAGGACTAGCGGGGGGGAACACCGGGGAGCTGTTTTTT. Protein: CASSVGLAGGNTGELFF.

This rearrangement joins TRBV4-2 to TRBJ1-6; the match to TRBD1 covers 9 bases. The CDR3 spans 15 residues. The V segment lost 4 bases and the J segment 10 bases; nucleotides outside the gene matches: 8. Germline CDR1 LGHNA, CDR2 YNFKEQ. CDR3 DNA sequence: TGTGCCAGCAGCCGGGGGACAGGGCTGGAGTCACCCCTCCACTTT. It translates to CASSRGTGLESPLHF.

The chain has TRBV18 and TRBJ2-7, with 7 bases aligning to TRBD1. Germline lookup yields CDR1 KGHSH and CDR2 LQKENI. CDR3 length equals 14 residues. The trim removed 3 bases at V and 7 bases at J, leaving 9 bases unmatched. The CDR3 is CASSPSKGAWEQYV. The DNA for the CDR3 is TGTGCCAGCTCACCCTCGAAGGGGGCTTGGGAGCAGTACGTC.

The gene calls are TRBV10-1 and TRBJ2-3, with 7 bases matching TRBD2. With V trimmed by 7 bases and J by 2 bases, 6 bases remained unmatched. There are 14 residues in the CDR3. In germline, CDR1 is WNHNN, CDR2 SYGVQD (reference sequence). This chain's CDR3 is CASNLGGITDTQYF. CDR3 DNA: TGCGCCAGCAACCTCGGGGGGATCACAGATACGCAGTATTTT.

V gene TRBV29-1 combines with J gene TRBJ2-3; possibly TRBD1 for D (5 bases). Deletions cut 4 bases from V and 2 bases from J, with 10 bases between. Germline V CDR1 and CDR2: SQVTM, ANQGSEA. The CDR3 runs 13 residues. The CDR3 protein is CSVALQATDTQYF. CDR3 DNA: TGCAGCGTTGCTTTACAGGCCACAGATACGCAGTATTTT.

This sequence joins TRBV20-1 and TRBJ2-3; 7 bases align to TRBD1. This CDR3 region has 15 residues. CDR1 DFQATT and CDR2 SNEGSKA come from the germline V gene (reference sequence). The V segment lost 3 bases and the J segment 2 bases; nucleotides outside the gene matches: 8. The CDR3 is CSASKRGPPTDTQYF. The CDR3 bases are TGCAGTGCTAGTAAGAGGGGGCCCCCCACAGATACGCAGTATTTT.

The chain employs TRBV15 and TRBJ2-7; 12 nucleotides line up with TRBD2. V lost 1 base, J lost 1 base, and 8 bases stayed unmatched. Germline-derived CDR1 and CDR2 are LNHNV and YYDKDF (reference sequence). This CDR3 comprises 18 residues. The CDR3 protein is CATSRATGLAGLSYEQYF. The CDR3 region has the DNA TGTGCCACCAGCAGAGCCACGGGACTAGCGGGCTTATCCTACGAGCAGTACTTC.

The chain links TRBV28 to TRBJ1-1; D possibly corresponds to TRBD1 (5 bases). Germline V lookup: CDR1 MDHEN, CDR2 SYDVKM. V was clipped by 5 bases and J by 4 bases, with 14 bases between them. The CDR3 covers 14 residues. CDR3 in amino acids: CASSQRAGPTEAFF. The CDR3 DNA is TGTGCCAGCAGTCAGAGGGCAGGGCCCACTGAAGCTTTCTTT.

The CDR3 here is CAISESKGRNTEAFF. For the CDR3, the DNA is TGTGCCATCAGTGAGTCTAAGGGGAGGAACACTGAAGCTTTCTTT. The V call is TRBV10-3, the J call TRBJ1-1, with D possibly TRBD1 on 5 matching bases. CDR1 and CDR2 (germline): ENHRY, SYGVKD. The CDR3 extends over 15 amino acids. Trimming pared 0 bases from V and 1 base from J, leaving 9 bases between.

The chain combines TRBV6-2 or TRBV6-3 with TRBJ2-7; 8 positions agree with TRBD1. Per the germline V gene, CDR1 is MNHEY and CDR2 is SVGEGT. V shed 5 bases and J 3 bases; nucleotides not matched to a gene: 15. CDR3 length: 17 amino acids. CDR3 loop: CASSATGGRYKSYEQYF. The CDR3, as DNA: TGTGCCAGCAGTGCTACAGGGGGTCGATACAAGAGCTACGAGCAGTACTTC.

J is TRBJ1-1 and V is TRBV28; 9 bases match TRBD1. The V segment lost 4 bases and the J segment 10 bases; nucleotides outside the gene matches: 7. CDR3 length: 13 amino acids. Germline V CDR1 and CDR2: MDHEN, SYDVKM. CDR3 region: CASSSGQGYRAFF. DNA for the CDR3: TGTGCCAGCAGTTCGGGACAGGGCTATCGAGCTTTCTTT.

The rearrangement links TRBV28 to TRBJ1-1, with no clear D. The CDR3 runs to 14 residues. The germline V gene has CDR1 MDHEN and CDR2 SYDVKM. V was pared by 7 bases and J by 6 bases, with 18 bases between. CDR3 DNA sequence: TGTGCCAGCACCCCCCCTTTCGGAGGGTCTGAAGCTTTCTTT. Residues: CASTPPFGGSEAFF. Using reference TRBV28 and TRBJ1-1 for the parts outside the CDR3, the full variable domain is DVKVTQSSRYLVKRTGEKVFLECVQDMDHENMFWYRQDPGLGLRLIYFSYDVKMKEKGDIPEGYSVSREKKERFSLILESASTNQTSMYLCASTPPFGGSEAFFGQGTRLTVV.

This clone appeared once. The chain couples TRBV28 to TRBJ2-6; D unclear. Per the germline V gene, CDR1 is MDHEN and CDR2 is SYDVKM. The V and J ends lost 4 bases and 0 bases respectively, with 7 bases between them. The CDR3 runs 15 residues. The CDR3 is CASSYSGSGANVLTF. The CDR3 bases are TGTGCCAGCAGTTACAGTGGCTCTGGGGCCAACGTCCTGACTTTC.

The V gene is TRBV5-4, the J gene TRBJ1-6; D remains ambiguous. Per the germline V gene, CDR1 is SGHNT and CDR2 is YYREEE (reference sequence). The ends were cut back, 0 bases at V and 8 bases at J, with 9 bases in the middle. The CDR3 extends over 14 amino acids. The CDR3 is CASSLVAADSPLHF. The CDR3, as DNA: TGTGCCAGCAGCTTGGTTGCGGCGGATTCACCCCTCCACTTT.

This chain links TRBV5-1 with TRBJ2-2, with 8 bases aligning to TRBD1. The CDR3 is 15 residues long. CDR1 and CDR2 from the germline V gene are SGHRS and YFSETQ. The V gene end was trimmed by 0 bases and the J gene end by 6 bases; junction bases not matched to a gene: 4. CDR3 loop: CASSLGQGLAGELFF. The DNA for the CDR3 is TGCGCCAGCAGCTTGGGACAGGGGTTGGCCGGGGAGCTGTTTTTT.

The chain joins TRBV5-1 to TRBJ2-5, with 8 nucleotides matching TRBD1. The CDR3 contains 17 residues. With 3 bases clipped from V and 1 base from J, the junction kept 11 bases outside the gene matches. Germline lookup yields CDR1 SGHRS and CDR2 YFSETQ. CDR3 sequence (DNA): TGCGCCAGCAGCTCCGGACAGGGAGGATCATCCCAAGAGACCCAGTACTTC. Protein: CASSSGQGGSSQETQYF.

The CDR3 bases are TGCGCCAGCAGCTCCGGTGGTGGTACAAGCTATGGCTACACCTTC. Translating gives CASSSGGGTSYGYTF. The chain combines TRBV5-1 with TRBJ1-2; D gene unclear. Germline loops: CDR1 SGHRS, CDR2 YFSETQ. CDR3 length: 15 residues. Trimming shortened V by 3 bases and J by 4 bases, and 16 bases separated the two germline ends.

The rearrangement links TRBV5-1 to TRBJ1-1; a weak D match, TRBD1 (6 bases). Trimming pared 2 bases from V and 4 bases from J, leaving 12 bases between. Germline CDR1 reads SGHRS; CDR2 reads YFSETQ. This CDR3 is built from 14 residues. The CDR3 loop is CASSFTGRSTEAFF. CDR3 DNA sequence: TGCGCCAGCAGCTTTACAGGGAGGTCCACTGAAGCTTTCTTT.

J is TRBJ1-6 and V is TRBV5-4; possibly TRBD1 for D (5 bases). Per the germline V gene, CDR1 is SGHNT and CDR2 is YYREEE (reference sequence). This CDR3 contains 15 residues. Between the trimmed V and J ends, which lost 4 bases and 6 bases, there was a span of 14 bases. CDR3 in DNA: TGTGCCAGCAGCGCGAACCCCGGGGGTAATTCACCCCTCCACTTT. Amino acids: CASSANPGGNSPLHF. The entire variable domain, with the rest obtained from reference TRBV5-4 and TRBJ1-6, is as follows: ETGVTQSPTHLIKTRGQQVTLRCSSQSGHNTVSWYQQALGQGPQFIFQYYREEENGRGNFPPRFSGLQFPNYSSELNVNALELDDSALYLCASSANPGGNSPLHFGNGTRLTVT.

V usage is TRBV18 and J usage is TRBJ1-2, with 11 bases lining up with TRBD1. V was clipped by 6 bases and J by 7 bases; unmatched bases: 10. Looked up from germline, CDR1 is KGHSH and CDR2 is LQKENI. The CDR3 extends over 15 amino acids. The CDR3: CASSTSGQGAAGYTF. DNA of the CDR3: TGTGCCAGCTCCACCTCCGGACAGGGGGCGGCTGGCTACACCTTC.

In this sample, this clone turned up once. This rearrangement joins TRBV5-1 to TRBJ1-1, with TRBD1 matching over 9 bases. J gave up 0 bases and V 7 bases, and 7 bases lay outside the gene matches. This CDR3 is built from 15 residues. CDR1 and CDR2 from the germline V gene are SGHRS and YFSETQ. The CDR3 loop is CASSGTGKMNTEAFF. Here the CDR3 DNA reads TGCGCCAGCTCTGGGACAGGGAAAATGAACACTGAAGCTTTCTTT.

Here the CDR3 reads CASSPGQILPLHF. The CDR3 DNA reads TGTGCCAGCAGTCCCGGACAGATTCTACCCCTCCACTTT. This chain connects TRBV12-3 or TRBV12-4 to TRBJ1-6, with TRBD1 as a possible D gene (6 bases). Trimming took 5 bases from V and 12 from J, leaving 14 bases between them. The CDR3 spans 13 residues.